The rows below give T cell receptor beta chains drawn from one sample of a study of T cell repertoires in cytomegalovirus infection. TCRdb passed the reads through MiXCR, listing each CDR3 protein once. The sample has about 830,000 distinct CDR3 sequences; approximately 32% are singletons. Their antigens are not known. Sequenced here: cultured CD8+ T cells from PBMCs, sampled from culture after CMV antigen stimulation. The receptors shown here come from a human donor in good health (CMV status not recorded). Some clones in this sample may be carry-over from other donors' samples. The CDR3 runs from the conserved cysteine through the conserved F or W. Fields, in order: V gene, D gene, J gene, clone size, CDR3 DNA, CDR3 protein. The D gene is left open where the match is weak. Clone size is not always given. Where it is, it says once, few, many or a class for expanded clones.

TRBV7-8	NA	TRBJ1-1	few	TGTGCCAGCAGCTTAACAGGGAGGAAGTTAGAAGCTTTCTTT	CASSLTGRKLEAFF
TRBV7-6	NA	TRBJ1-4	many	TGTGCCAGCAGCTTAAAACCAGGGCGAAGTAATGAAAAACTGTTTTTT	CASSLKPGRSNEKLFF
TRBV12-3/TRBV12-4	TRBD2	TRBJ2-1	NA	TGTACTAGCGCACACTCCTACAATGAGCAGTTCTTC	CTSAHSYNEQFF
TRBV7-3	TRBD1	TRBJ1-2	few	TGTGCCAGCAGCTTTGACAGGGTCAAAGCTAACTATGGCTACACCTTC	CASSFDRVKANYGYTF
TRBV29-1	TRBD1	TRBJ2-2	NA	TGCAGCGTTGAAGAGCCTAAAAAAGGGACAGAAAACACCGGGGAGCTGTTTTTT	CSVEEPKKGTENTGELFF
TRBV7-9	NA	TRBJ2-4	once	TGTGCCAGCAGCTTAGAGGCAGGGCTCGCGGCCAAAAACATTCAGTACTTC	CASSLEAGLAAKNIQYF
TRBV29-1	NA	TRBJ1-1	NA	TGCAGCGTATACAGCGACACTGAAGCTTTCTTT	CSVYSDTEAFF
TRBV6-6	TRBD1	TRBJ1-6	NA	TGTGCCAGCAACTTAAGACAGGGGAATTCACCCCTCCACTTT	CASNLRQGNSPLHF
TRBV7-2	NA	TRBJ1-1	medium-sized	TGTGCCAGCAGCCCCACTCGGGGCGGGGTCACTGAAGCTTTCTTT	CASSPTRGGVTEAFF
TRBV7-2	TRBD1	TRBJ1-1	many	TGTGCCAGCAGGGAAGACAGGGGCACGAACACTGAAGCTTTCTTT	CASREDRGTNTEAFF
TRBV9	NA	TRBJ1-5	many	TGTGCCAGCAGCGCGGGCGGGGGGAGCAATCAGCCCCAGCATTTT	CASSAGGGSNQPQHF
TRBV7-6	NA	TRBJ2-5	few	TGTGCCAGCAGTTATGGAGGGGAACAAGAGACCCAGTACTTC	CASSYGGEQETQYF
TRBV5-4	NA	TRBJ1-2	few	TGTGCCAGCAGCGCTGAAAATCACTATGGCTACACCTTC	CASSAENHYGYTF
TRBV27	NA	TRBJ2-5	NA	TGTGCCAGCAGTTCAGGGGTAGGGGAGACCCAGTACTTC	CASSSGVGETQYF
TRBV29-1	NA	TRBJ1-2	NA	TGCAGCGTAGAAACAGGGACCAACAACTATGGCTACACCTTC	CSVETGTNNYGYTF
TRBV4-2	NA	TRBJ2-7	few	TGTGCCAGCAGCCGAGGGGGAACCTTTGACGAGCAGTACTTC	CASSRGGTFDEQYF
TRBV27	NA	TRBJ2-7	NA	TGTGCCAGCAGTTTATCGGGGGGGGCCCACTTTGAGCAGTACTTC	CASSLSGGAHFEQYF
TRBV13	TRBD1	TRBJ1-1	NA	TGTGCCAGCAGCCCCCGACAGGGAGGGACGGGCACTGAAGCTTTCTTT	CASSPRQGGTGTEAFF
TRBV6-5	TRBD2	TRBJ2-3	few	TGTGCCAGCAGTTTCCCGACTAGCGGGGGGACAGATACGCAGTATTTT	CASSFPTSGGTDTQYF
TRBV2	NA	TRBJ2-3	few	TGTGCCAGCCCCCTGATTGGCGGGGCCACAGATACGCAGTATTTT	CASPLIGGATDTQYF
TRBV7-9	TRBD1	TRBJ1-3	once	TGTGCCAGCAGCCCGAGACAGGGCCAGGTCTCTGGAAACACCATATATTTT	CASSPRQGQVSGNTIYF
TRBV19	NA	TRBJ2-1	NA	TGTGCCAATAGTAGACTCCCGACAGGCTACAATGAGCAGTTCTTC	CANSRLPTGYNEQFF
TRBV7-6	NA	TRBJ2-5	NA	TGTGCCAGCAGCTTAGAGGGGGGGATGTACCAAGAGACCCAGTACTTC	CASSLEGGMYQETQYF
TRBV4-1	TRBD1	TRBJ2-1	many	TGCGCCAGCAGCCCGCCGGGACAGGGTGGCAATGAGCAGTTCTTC	CASSPPGQGGNEQFF
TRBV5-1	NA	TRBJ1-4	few	TGCGCCAGCAGGCGGGAGTTCACTATTGCAACTAATGAAAAACTGTTTTTT	CASRREFTIATNEKLFF
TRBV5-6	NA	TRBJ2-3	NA	TGTGCCAGCAGCTTGGAACCTATGCCTAGCACAGATACGCAGTATTTT	CASSLEPMPSTDTQYF
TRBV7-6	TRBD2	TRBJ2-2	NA	TGTGCCGGCGGGGGGAACACCGGGGAGCTGTTTTTT	CAGGGNTGELFF
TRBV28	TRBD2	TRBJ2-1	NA	TGTGCCAGCAGTTTAGATCCGAAACTAGCGGGGGGTCCCCATGAGCAGTTCTTC	CASSLDPKLAGGPHEQFF
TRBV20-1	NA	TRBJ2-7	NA	TGCAGTGCTAGAGATCGGGGTAGAGGTTACGAGCAGTACTTC	CSARDRGRGYEQYF
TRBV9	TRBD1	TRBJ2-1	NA	TGTGCCAGCAGCACTCGGACAGGGGGCCTATCAGGCAATGAGCAGTTCTTC	CASSTRTGGLSGNEQFF
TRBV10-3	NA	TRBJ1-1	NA	TGTGCCATCAGCCTACAGGTGCGAAAGAACACTGAAGCTTTCTTT	CAISLQVRKNTEAFF
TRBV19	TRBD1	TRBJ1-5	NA	TGTGCCAGTACCGCAGGGGGCAAACCCCAGCATTTT	CASTAGGKPQHF
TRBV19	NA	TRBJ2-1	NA	TGTGCCAGTAGTACCTTGTCGAAGTACAATGAGCAGTTCTTC	CASSTLSKYNEQFF
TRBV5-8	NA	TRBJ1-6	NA	TGTGCCAGCAGCGGGGGACGGAAACTTAGCTCCTATAATTCACCCCTCCACTTT	CASSGGRKLSSYNSPLHF
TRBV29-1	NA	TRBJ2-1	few	TGCAGCGTTACCGGGACCCAAATCAATGAGCAGTTCTTC	CSVTGTQINEQFF
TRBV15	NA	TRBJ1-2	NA	TGTGCCACCAGCAGAGACGGGACAACGTTTAACTATGGCTACACCTTC	CATSRDGTTFNYGYTF
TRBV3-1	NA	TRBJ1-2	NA	TGTGCCAGCAGCCCAAGTACCTATGGCTACACCTTC	CASSPSTYGYTF
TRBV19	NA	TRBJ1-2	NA	TGTGCCAGTAGTATGTACAGTACTAACTATGGCTACACCTTC	CASSMYSTNYGYTF
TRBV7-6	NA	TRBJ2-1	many	TGTGCCAGCAGCTCCAAAAGCAATGAGCAGTTCTTC	CASSSKSNEQFF
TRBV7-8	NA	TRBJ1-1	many	TGTGCCAGCAGCTTAGGGTCACAGATACCTTACACTGAAGCTTTCTTT	CASSLGSQIPYTEAFF
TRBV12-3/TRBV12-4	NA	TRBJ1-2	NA	TGTGCCAGCAGTGGTAGTGGGAGTTCTCGAGATGGCTACACCTTC	CASSGSGSSRDGYTF
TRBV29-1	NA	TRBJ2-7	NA	TGCAGCGTCCACTCCGGGTCCCAGCAGCAGTACTTC	CSVHSGSQQQYF
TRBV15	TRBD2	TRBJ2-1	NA	TGTGCCACCAGCGGTTTACTAGCGGGGGGGCCGGATGAGCAGTTCTTC	CATSGLLAGGPDEQFF
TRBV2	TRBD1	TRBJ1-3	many	TGTGCCAGCAGAGAATCCGGGACAGCGCTTAGCTCTGGAAACACCATATATTTT	CASRESGTALSSGNTIYF
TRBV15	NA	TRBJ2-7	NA	TGTGTCACCAACAGAGATTCTGGCTCCTACGAGCAGTACTTC	CVTNRDSGSYEQYF
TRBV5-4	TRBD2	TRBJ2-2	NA	TGTGCCAGCAGCCCCGGGACTAGCGGGGGGAGTATCGGGGAGCTGTTTTTT	CASSPGTSGGSIGELFF
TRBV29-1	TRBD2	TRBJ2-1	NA	TGCAGCGTTGAAGATTATGGTAGCGGGGCCTACAATGAGCAGTTCTTC	CSVEDYGSGAYNEQFF
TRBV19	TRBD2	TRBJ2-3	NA	TGTGCCAGTAGGTCAACTAGCGGGGTCGGTGATACGCAGTATTTT	CASRSTSGVGDTQYF
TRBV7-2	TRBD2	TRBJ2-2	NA	TGTGTCAGCAGCTCCGGGGGGGCCAACACCGGGGAGCTGTTTTTT	CVSSSGGANTGELFF